The clone carrying this TCR beta chain was seen more than once but under ten times. Its antigen is unidentified. This record belongs to a study of T-cell memory formation after mild COVID-19. For the study at large: Across donors, TCR clusters were largely donor specific. General observations from the study: A subset of responding clones appeared in pre-infection memory, suggesting cross-reactive memory joined. CD8+ contracting clones occupied EMRA, while CD4+ ones occupied mainly CM and EM.

Trimming took 2 bases from V and 7 from J, leaving 14 bases between them. CDR3 size: 15 residues. The germline V gene encodes CDR1 SGHAT and CDR2 FQNNGV. TCRdb used MiXCR to reprocess the 5' RACE reads, holding one entry per CDR3 protein. The profile shows 70,000 to 100,000 distinct CDR3 sequences, more than 10% of them singletons. The TCR sequence derives from an adult woman who had mild COVID-19 (a few samples of this study predate the infection). Cell type and time point are not known. Specimen: PBMCs or a T cell subset sorted from them (not recorded which). The chain carries TRBV11-2 and TRBJ1-4; D ambiguous. The CDR3 nucleotides read TGTGCCAGCAGCTTAAGTCCGACGGGAGGTGAAAAACTGTTTTTT. Translated: CASSLSPTGGEKLFF.